The next 32 T cell receptor beta chains were all read from a single sample in a study of T cells after yellow fever vaccination. A single record per CDR3 protein comes from TCRdb applying MiXCR to the 5' RACE reads. The data show fewer than 450,000 distinct CDR3 sequences, with 4% seen just once and 20% to 30% held by the top ten. The material was PBMCs, obtained 5 days after the yellow fever booster vaccination. The receptors here all came from a man aged 18 to 35 who received the YFV17D yellow fever vaccine.

This rearrangement joins TRBV4-2 to TRBJ2-2; D is undetermined. Per the germline V gene, CDR1 is LGHNA and CDR2 is YNFKEQ. The CDR3 spans 16 residues. Trimming cost V 3 bases and J 4 bases, with 15 bases left between them. The chain's CDR3 is CASSQGGNSGTGELFF. For the CDR3, the DNA is TGTGCCAGCAGCCAGGGTGGCAACTCGGGCACCGGGGAGCTGTTTTTT.

This clonotype was detected many times. The chain joins TRBV6-5 to TRBJ1-1; D gene uncertain. V was pared by 5 bases and J by 8 bases, with 9 bases between. CDR1 and CDR2 (germline): MNHEY, SVGAGI. The CDR3 has 11 amino acids. The CDR3 reads CASSKMGEAFF. In DNA form, the CDR3 reads TGTGCCAGCAGTAAAATGGGGGAAGCTTTCTTT.

This clonotype came up many times. The chain links TRBV7-9 to TRBJ2-2, with TRBD2 identical over 11 bases. From germline, CDR1 is SEHNR and CDR2 FQNEAQ (reference sequence). The trim removed 5 bases at V and 3 bases at J, leaving 5 bases unmatched. CDR3 length: 16 residues. Here the CDR3 DNA reads TGTGCCAGCAGCCACGGGACTAGCGGTTACACCGGGGAGCTGTTTTTT. Translation gives CASSHGTSGYTGELFF.

This clonotype was detected only a few times. The chain has TRBV4-1 and TRBJ2-3; 9 bases line up with TRBD2. V gave up 4 bases and J gave up 4 bases; unmatched junction bases: 9. The CDR3 spans 16 residues. Germline V CDR1 and CDR2: MGHRA, YSYEKL. The CDR3 DNA follows: TGCGCCAGCAGCCCTTCCCCGGGACTAGCCCCAGATACGCAGTATTTT. Translation: CASSPSPGLAPDTQYF.

This clonotype was seen ten or more times. The V and J genes are TRBV12-3 or TRBV12-4 and TRBJ1-5, with D perhaps matching TRBD1 (5 bases). V lost 6 bases and J lost 4, with 13 bases in between. The CDR3 is made up of 14 amino acids. CDR3 protein: CASSLGGSNQPQHF. The CDR3 nucleotides read TGTGCCAGCAGCCTCGGGGGTAGTAATCAGCCCCAGCATTTT.

V is TRBV4-3 and J is TRBJ2-1; 9 bases are shared with TRBD2. The CDR3 has 17 residues. Germline loops: CDR1 LGHNA, CDR2 YSLEER. J lost 5 bases, V lost 0 bases, and 8 bases had no gene match. This CDR3 reads CASSQDGVSGGNNEQFF. The DNA of the CDR3 is TGCGCCAGCAGCCAAGATGGTGTGAGCGGGGGGAACAATGAGCAGTTCTTC.

J is TRBJ2-2 and V is TRBV7-9; a possible D gene is TRBD1 (6 bases). The germline V gene encodes CDR1 SEHNR and CDR2 FQNEAQ (reference sequence). The CDR3 totals 15 residues. The V and J ends lost 4 bases and 4 bases respectively, with 13 bases between them. CDR3 region: CASSSKTGSTGELFF. For the CDR3, the DNA is TGTGCCAGCAGCTCAAAAACAGGGAGCACCGGGGAGCTGTTTTTT.

This clonotype was counted a few times. The chain carries TRBV11-1 and TRBJ2-1; 8 bases align to TRBD1. Trimming removed 5 bases from V and 9 bases from J; junction bases left unmatched: 6. The germline gives CDR1 SGHAT, CDR2 FQDESV (reference sequence). CDR3 length: 13 amino acids. The CDR3 spells CASSLRGLGEQFF. Written as DNA, the CDR3 is TGTGCCAGCAGCCTCAGGGGGCTCGGTGAGCAGTTCTTC.

This clonotype was seen only a few times. V and J are TRBV25-1 and TRBJ1-5, with 8 bases matching TRBD1. Per germline, CDR1 MGHDK and CDR2 SYGVNS. The CDR3 is made up of 13 amino acids. V trimming: 6 bases; J trimming: 5 bases; junction bases outside the gene matches: 3. The CDR3 coding sequence is TGTGCCAGCAGACAGGGGGTTGATCAGCCCCAGCATTTT. It is translated as CASRQGVDQPQHF.

The gene calls are TRBV20-1 and TRBJ2-1; tentatively, D is TRBD2 (5 bases). The CDR3 is 16 amino acids. Germline V lookup: CDR1 DFQATT, CDR2 SNEGSKA (reference sequence). Trimming pared 6 bases from V and 5 bases from J, leaving 23 bases between. This CDR3 reads CSADPMDSLDNNEQFF. CDR3 sequence (DNA): TGCAGTGCCGATCCGATGGACTCGTTAGATAACAATGAGCAGTTCTTC.

In this sample, this clonotype turned up a few times. The J gene is TRBJ2-1, the V gene TRBV12-3 or TRBV12-4; TRBD2 aligns across 7 bases. Unmatched junction bases numbered 11, after V lost 6 bases and J lost 3 bases. The CDR3 loop spans 16 amino acids. CDR3 protein: CASRNTGGGDYNEQFF. The CDR3 DNA reads as TGTGCCAGCAGAAACACTGGGGGAGGGGACTACAATGAGCAGTTCTTC.

This clonotype was seen repeatedly, ten times or more. The gene calls are TRBV20-1 and TRBJ1-1; TRBD1 might be the D (5 bases). Trimming took 5 bases from V and 6 from J, leaving 13 bases between them. Germline values: CDR1 DFQATT, CDR2 SNEGSKA (reference sequence). There are 12 residues in the CDR3. The CDR3 coding sequence is TGCAGTGCTCGAGGGGTGGCCCCTGAAGCTTTCTTT. This encodes CSARGVAPEAFF.

This clonotype was counted between two and nine times. V gene TRBV29-1 combines with J gene TRBJ2-3; D perhaps matches TRBD1 (5 bases). The V end was cut by 1 base, the J end by 5 bases, with 10 bases between. This CDR3 spans 13 amino acids. CDR1 is SQVTM, CDR2 ANQGSEA, per germline. The CDR3 sequence: CSVEGRVKDTQYF. CDR3 sequence (DNA): TGCAGCGTTGAAGGCAGGGTGAAAGATACGCAGTATTTT.

This clonotype came up a few times. The chain has TRBV6-1 and TRBJ1-2; 11 nucleotides match TRBD1. V lost 7 bases, J lost 2 bases, and 3 bases stayed unmatched. CDR3 size: 14 residues. Germline lookup yields CDR1 MNHNS and CDR2 SASEGT. The CDR3 sequence is CASTWTGGNYGYTF. The CDR3 DNA sequence: TGTGCCAGCACCTGGACAGGGGGCAACTATGGCTACACCTTC.

In this sample, this clonotype turned up a few times. The V call is TRBV2, the J call TRBJ2-1; D possibly corresponds to TRBD2 (6 bases). V was pared by 7 bases and J by 8 bases, with 21 bases between. The V gene's germline CDR1 is SNHLY and CDR2 FYNNEI. The length of the CDR3 is 15 residues. CDR3 DNA: TGTGCCAGCACCTACCGGGACTCCCCCTTGGATGAGCAGTTCTTC. It yields the protein CASTYRDSPLDEQFF. Full variable domain (rest looked up from reference TRBV2 and TRBJ2-1): EPEVTQTPSHQVTQMGQEVILRCVPISNHLYFYWYRQILGQKVEFLVSFYNNEISEKSEIFDDQFSVERPDGSNFTLKIRSTKLEDSAMYFCASTYRDSPLDEQFFGPGTRLTVL.

This clonotype was detected only a few times. This chain connects TRBV5-1 to TRBJ1-6; the D gene is possibly TRBD1 (6 bases). This CDR3 is 14 amino acids long. CDR1 is SGHRS, CDR2 YFSETQ, per germline. V lost 3 bases to trimming and J lost 13 bases, with 17 bases between them. CDR3 in amino acids: CASSSLSGADPLHF. The CDR3 region has the DNA TGCGCCAGCAGCTCCCTCTCGGGGGCGGATCCCCTCCACTTT.

Only a few counts were recorded for this clonotype. The genes are TRBV7-3 and TRBJ2-1, with 10 nucleotides matching TRBD2. The germline V gene encodes CDR1 SGHTA and CDR2 FQGTGA. With 2 bases clipped from V and 10 bases from J, the junction kept 8 bases outside the gene matches. The length of the CDR3 is 15 residues. In DNA form, the CDR3 reads TGTGCCAGCAGCTTACGGACTAGCGGTTTCGGCGAGCAGTTCTTC. Its protein is CASSLRTSGFGEQFF.

V is TRBV5-1 and J is TRBJ2-1; 15 bases map to TRBD2. The CDR3 is 16 amino acids. Germline CDR1 and CDR2: SGHRS and YFSETQ. V lost 4 bases and J lost 8; bases outside the gene matches: 7. Here the CDR3 reads CASSQGLAGGGYEQFF. The DNA of the CDR3 is TGCGCCAGCAGCCAGGGACTAGCGGGGGGCGGGTATGAGCAGTTCTTC.

Many counts were recorded for this clonotype. This chain links TRBV20-1 with TRBJ2-2, with no clear D. Looked up from germline, CDR1 is DFQATT and CDR2 is SNEGSKA (reference sequence). The CDR3 runs to 14 residues. The V end lost 0 bases, the J end lost 3 bases, and 8 bases lay between the germline ends. CDR3 sequence: CSARDARYTGELFF. The CDR3 DNA sequence: TGCAGTGCTAGAGATGCTAGATACACCGGGGAGCTGTTTTTT.

A single count supports this clonotype. CDR3 protein: CASSLFRGARYNEQFF. CDR3 DNA: TGTGCCAGCAGTTTATTTCGTGGGGCAAGATACAATGAGCAGTTCTTC. The chain employs TRBV12-3 or TRBV12-4 and TRBJ2-1, with TRBD1 as a possible D gene (5 bases). V lost 2 bases to trimming and J lost 4 bases, with 15 bases between them. This CDR3 has 16 amino acids.

This clonotype has a handful of counts. The chain carries TRBV4-2 and TRBJ2-3; TRBD2 matches 8 bases. Germline CDR1 reads LGHNA; CDR2 reads YNFKEQ. This CDR3 has 15 amino acids. V shed 3 bases, J shed 4 bases, and the junction held 6 bases outside the gene matches. The CDR3: CASSQPGGPSDTQYF. Written as DNA, the CDR3 is TGTGCCAGCAGCCAGCCGGGGGGGCCTTCAGATACGCAGTATTTT.

This clonotype was counted many times. This rearrangement joins TRBV20-1 to TRBJ2-5, with 9 bases fitting TRBD1. CDR3 length: 15 amino acids. Germline CDR1 reads DFQATT; CDR2 reads SNEGSKA (reference sequence). Trimming took 4 bases from V and 2 from J; bases not matched to a gene: 8. CDR3: CSAITLGTGQETQYF. The CDR3, as DNA: TGCAGTGCTATAACTCTCGGGACAGGGCAAGAGACCCAGTACTTC.

This clonotype came up many times. The chain joins TRBV7-6 to TRBJ2-1; 8 nucleotides line up with TRBD2. The junction had 10 bases not matched to a gene; V was cut back by 8 bases and J by 10 bases. The length of the CDR3 is 13 residues. Germline loops: CDR1 SGHVS, CDR2 FNYEAQ. The CDR3 is CASRQAGAFEQFF. CDR3 bases: TGTGCCAGCCGGCAAGCGGGGGCCTTCGAGCAGTTCTTC. The full variable domain, completed using reference TRBV7-6 and TRBJ2-1, is GAGVSQSPRYKVTKRGQDVALRCDPISGHVSLYWYRQALGQGPEFLTYFNYEAQQDKSGLPNDRFSAERPEGSISTLTIQRTEQRDSAMYRCASRQAGAFEQFFGPGTRLTVL.

This clonotype was detected many times. This rearrangement joins TRBV7-2 to TRBJ1-4; the D gene is possibly TRBD1 (6 bases). Germline V gene data show CDR1 as SGHTA and CDR2 as FQGNSA. The length of the CDR3 is 16 residues. Trimming removed 4 bases at V and 7 bases at J, with 19 bases between. The CDR3 loop reads CASSYTARGLVEKLFF. The CDR3, as DNA: TGTGCCAGCAGCTATACCGCCAGGGGATTGGTTGAAAAACTGTTTTTT.

This chain links TRBV7-9 with TRBJ1-3, with D hard to call. Per germline, CDR1 SEHNR and CDR2 FQNEAQ (reference sequence). Between the trimmed V and J ends, which lost 5 bases and 4 bases, there was a span of 12 bases. The CDR3 totals 14 residues. CDR3: CASSPDYAGNTIYF. CDR3 coding DNA: TGTGCCAGCAGCCCCGACTACGCGGGAAACACCATATATTTT.

This clonotype occurred a few times. This chain connects TRBV7-2 to TRBJ2-3; either TRBD1 or TRBD2 may supply D (5 bases each). The CDR3 is 15 residues long. V lost 4 bases, J lost 3 bases, and 14 bases lay in between. Germline-derived CDR1 and CDR2 are SGHTA and FQGNSA. In nucleotides, the CDR3 is TGTGCCAGCAGCTCCCGGGACGAGGGGACAGATACGCAGTATTTT. Its translation is CASSSRDEGTDTQYF.

CDR3 coding DNA: TGCGCCAGCAGCCCCCTGGCGAGGGGGGGCACCGGGGAGCTGTTTTTT. Translating gives CASSPLARGGTGELFF. J is TRBJ2-2 and V is TRBV4-3; the D gene is possibly TRBD2 (7 bases). The CDR3 has 16 residues. Looked up from germline, CDR1 is LGHNA and CDR2 is YSLEER. V was pared by 4 bases and J by 4 bases, with 16 bases between.

The chain couples TRBV19 to TRBJ2-5, with 7 bases lining up with TRBD1. The germline CDR1 and CDR2 sequences are LNHDA and SQIVND (reference sequence). This CDR3 region has 16 residues. The junction had 13 bases not matched to a gene; V was cut back by 4 bases and J by 5 bases. CDR3 coding DNA: TGTGCCAGTAGTACTCGCCAGACAGGGATCTACGAGACCCAGTACTTC. Amino acids: CASSTRQTGIYETQYF.

The chain uses TRBV11-2 and TRBJ2-3, with unresolved D. With 2 bases removed from V and 9 bases from J, the gap between germline ends came to 12 bases. This CDR3 comprises 13 residues. The germline CDR1 and CDR2 sequences are SGHAT and FQNNGV. The CDR3 DNA follows: TGTGCCAGCAGCTTAACCCAGTCGGGCACGCAGTATTTT. The encoded protein is CASSLTQSGTQYF.

The CDR3 coding sequence is TGTGCCAGCTCACCGTTAGAGGAGAGGAGCGATACGCAGTATTTT. It is translated as CASSPLEERSDTQYF. The V gene is TRBV18, the J gene TRBJ2-3; D not resolved. Trimming took 3 bases from V and 6 from J, leaving 16 bases between them. Germline V gene data show CDR1 as KGHSH and CDR2 as LQKENI. This CDR3 region has 15 residues.

This clonotype was counted a few times. This sequence joins TRBV4-1 and TRBJ1-1; D unclear. The CDR3 is 16 residues long. V was clipped by 4 bases and J by 4 bases, with 19 bases between them. Looked up from germline, CDR1 is MGHRA and CDR2 is YSYEKL. The CDR3 sequence is CASSLRLGRAITEAFF. The CDR3 DNA is TGCGCCAGCAGCCTAAGGCTGGGTCGCGCGATCACTGAAGCTTTCTTT.

V is TRBV7-9 and J is TRBJ2-1, with TRBD2 matching over 10 bases. Germline V gives CDR1 SEHNR, CDR2 FQNEAQ (reference sequence). The CDR3 sequence is 17 residues long. V gave up 0 bases and J gave up 4 bases; unmatched junction bases: 6. CDR3 in DNA: TGTGCCAGCAGCTTAGCGCTCGGACTAGCGGAGTACAATGAGCAGTTCTTC. It yields the protein CASSLALGLAEYNEQFF.